This record covers a single T cell receptor beta chain. Its antigen is not known. Germline is not matched at one junction end, which may reflect a read error. From germline, CDR1 is MNHEY and CDR2 SVGAGI. CDR3 length: 16 residues. The entry originates in a study of Graves' ophthalmopathy and Graves' hyperthyroidism. Points from the study as a whole: In blood, most expanded thyroid clonotypes above 0.001 frequency were also detected. The model reached roughly 71% sensitivity and under 75% specificity for predicting ophthalmopathy progression. A 13-signature model separated ophthalmopathy from stable hyperthyroidism, reaching about 90% sensitivity and about 81% specificity cross-validated.

The study amplified TCR beta CDR3 regions using RNA transcripts. After a first-round RT-PCR with HTBI primers, a second-round multiplex PCR was run. TCRdb ran MiXCR on the multiplex PCR reads and lists one entry per CDR3 protein. Among a few hundred thousand distinct CDR3 sequences listed, less than 45% were seen once. Excluded were patients with other autoimmune diseases, uncontrolled infections, pregnancy or lactation. The sequenced sample was peripheral blood or thyroid tissue (not recorded which). The chain is built from TRBV6-5 and TRBJ1-4; D is ambiguous. The source of this sequence is an adult man with Graves' hyperthyroidism. The CDR3 nucleotides are TGTGCCAGCAGTGTAGGACGCCACATTCTTAATGGAAAACTGTTTTTT. Translated: CASSVGRHILNGKLFF.